Listed below are T cell receptor beta chains from one sample, sequenced in a study of prognosis after radiotherapy for stage I lung cancer. TCRdb recomputed calls from the multiplex PCR reads with MiXCR, one row per CDR3 protein. The data contain over 45,000 distinct CDR3 sequences, around 27% of them singletons. The specimen was PBMCs, collected before or after stereotactic body radiation therapy (not recorded which). The receptor set was obtained from a donor aged 50 or older with non-small cell lung cancer. Each CDR3 is given with its conserved first and last residue. A D gene is named only where the DNA matches it firmly. Size values are once, few and many counts, or a class for expanded clones, and some rows have none.

J: TRBJ2-5; D: NA; V: TRBV27; size: many; DNA: TGTGCCAGCAGTTTAAACCCCTCGGCGGGGGCGGAGACCCAGTACTTC; CDR3: CASSLNPSAGAETQYF
J: TRBJ2-2; D: NA; V: TRBV6-5; size: many; DNA: TGTGCCAGCAGTTACCAAGGAGATGCCGGGGAGCTGTTTTTT; CDR3: CASSYQGDAGELFF
J: TRBJ2-2; D: TRBD1; V: TRBV30; size: many; DNA: TGTGCCTGGAGCCGGGACAGGGGAGGAAGCACCGGGGAGCTGTTTTTT; CDR3: CAWSRDRGGSTGELFF
J: TRBJ1-2; D: NA; V: TRBV5-1; size: many; DNA: TGCGCCAGCAGCGCCGACGGTACTAACTATGGCTACACCTTC; CDR3: CASSADGTNYGYTF
J: TRBJ1-5; D: NA; V: TRBV4-1; size: many; DNA: TGCGCCAGCAGCCAAGATCTTTTTGGTCAGCCCCAGCATTTT; CDR3: CASSQDLFGQPQHF
J: TRBJ2-1; D: TRBD1; V: TRBV6-2/TRBV6-3; size: many; DNA: TGTGCCAGCAGGACAGGGCGTGAGCAGTTCTTC; CDR3: CASRTGREQFF
J: TRBJ2-3; D: NA; V: TRBV5-1; size: many; DNA: TGCGCCAGCAGCCCGCAGGGGATGCCAGATACGCAGTATTTT; CDR3: CASSPQGMPDTQYF
J: TRBJ1-6; D: NA; V: TRBV19; size: many; DNA: TGTGCCAGTAGTGGGGGTGCCGGGGTGAATTCACCCCTCCACTTT; CDR3: CASSGGAGVNSPLHF
J: TRBJ2-5; D: TRBD2; V: TRBV7-9; size: NA; DNA: TGTCCCAGCAGCTTAGCTAGCGGGGGGCGAGTAGAGACCCAGTACTTC; CDR3: CPSSLASGGRVETQYF
J: TRBJ2-7; D: TRBD2; V: TRBV19; size: once; DNA: TGTGCCAGTATGTTCTGGCGGGGGGGCTCCTACGAGCAGTACTTC; CDR3: CASMFWRGGSYEQYF
J: TRBJ2-3; D: NA; V: TRBV7-2; size: many; DNA: TGTGCCAGCAGCCCCTACACAGATACGCAGTATTTT; CDR3: CASSPYTDTQYF
J: TRBJ1-1; D: NA; V: TRBV4-1; size: NA; DNA: TGCGCCAGCAGCCAAGTGGGTTGGAGTTTCTTT; CDR3: CASSQVGWSFF
J: TRBJ1-1; D: NA; V: TRBV11-2; size: many; DNA: TGTGCCAGCAGCTTAACAGGGATGAACACTGAAGCTTTCTTT; CDR3: CASSLTGMNTEAFF
J: TRBJ1-3; D: TRBD1; V: TRBV19; size: many; DNA: TGTGCCACCGGAGCCGGGACAGCCGGAAACACCATATATTTT; CDR3: CATGAGTAGNTIYF
J: TRBJ2-3; D: NA; V: TRBV24-1; size: many; DNA: TGTGCCACCAGTGACCCGAGAGGGGGGGTGGGAGATACGCAGTATTTT; CDR3: CATSDPRGGVGDTQYF
J: TRBJ2-3; D: NA; V: TRBV4-2; size: once; DNA: TGTGCCGGCAGCCAAGATACGGGGGCCAACACAGATACGCAGTATTTT; CDR3: CAGSQDTGANTDTQYF
J: TRBJ1-2; D: NA; V: TRBV6-1; size: many; DNA: TGTGCCAGCAGTAACCTCAGGGTTGCTAACTATGGCTACACCTTC; CDR3: CASSNLRVANYGYTF
J: TRBJ2-1; D: TRBD2; V: TRBV12-3/TRBV12-4; size: many; DNA: TGTGCCAGCAGTCTAAAAGGGATGGGTTTAGCGGGGATCGACAATGAGCAGTTCTTC; CDR3: CASSLKGMGLAGIDNEQFF
J: TRBJ2-3; D: TRBD2; V: TRBV20-1; size: many; DNA: TGCAGTGCCTCTGGACTAGCGCCGCGGTATACGCAGTATTTT; CDR3: CSASGLAPRYTQYF
J: TRBJ1-5; D: TRBD1; V: TRBV12-3/TRBV12-4; size: many; DNA: TGTGCCAGCAGTTTTATGTCAGGGGGTAAACAGCCCCAGCATTTT; CDR3: CASSFMSGGKQPQHF
J: TRBJ2-3; D: TRBD1; V: TRBV6-1; size: many; DNA: TGTGCCAGCAGCCCTTGGGTAACGCAGGGGGTTACAGATACGCAGTATTTT; CDR3: CASSPWVTQGVTDTQYF
J: TRBJ1-2; D: NA; V: TRBV7-9; size: many; DNA: TGTGCCAGCAGCTTAGCAGGGAGGGATGGCTACACCTTC; CDR3: CASSLAGRDGYTF
J: TRBJ1-1; D: NA; V: TRBV3-1; size: NA; DNA: TGTGCCAGCAGCCATGAAGGATACACTGAAGCCTTCTTT; CDR3: CASSHEGYTEAFF